This T cell receptor (beta chain) was sequenced during a study of T cells in Graves' hyperthyroidism and ophthalmopathy. This clonotype was counted ten times or more. This CDR3 has 16 amino acids. Trimming removed 0 bases at V and 10 bases at J, with 16 bases between. Germline loops: CDR1 SNHLY, CDR2 FYNNEI. Clinical symptoms, serum thyroxine and TRAb, thyroid ultrasound and orbital computed tomography were used for the diagnoses. TCR beta CDR3 sequences were amplified from RNA transcripts. HTBI primers drove first-round RT-PCR of the TCR CDR3. Each CDR3 protein is one row after TCRdb ran MiXCR on the multiplex PCR reads. The data contain nearly 600,000 distinct CDR3 sequences, over 11% of them singletons.

What was sequenced was blood. The chain is built from TRBV2 and TRBJ1-6, with D possibly matching TRBD1 (5 bases). This sequence was found in a woman in her 30s with Graves' hyperthyroidism that later progressed to Graves' ophthalmopathy. CDR3 bases: TGTGCCAGCAGTGAAGCGCGGGGGGGAGTGGGGTCACCCCTCCACTTT. Its translation is CASSEARGGVGSPLHF.